One and the same sample provided the 12 T cell receptor beta chains below, sequenced in a study of OX40 agonist ivuxolimab in advanced cancers. The data were produced by immunoSEQ multiplex PCR, yet TCRdb's version contains in-frame clones alone and is incomplete. The sample records almost 50,000 clones, about 86% being singletons. Sequenced material: CD4+ or CD8+ T cells sorted from blood, taken in a trial of the OX40 agonist ivuxolimab. These receptors were collected from an adult with an advanced solid tumor such as melanoma, head and neck, liver or kidney cancer.

The chain links TRBV9 to TRBJ1-1; TRBD1 might be the D (5 bases). Germline V lookup: CDR1 SGDLS, CDR2 YYNGEE. The CDR3 runs to 19 residues. V was shortened by 0 bases and J by 3 bases, with 24 bases between the two germline ends. CDR3 bases: TGTGCCAGCAGCGTAGCCGCCGGGACGGAAGGGGCTAAGGACACTGAAGCTTTCTTT. It is translated as CASSVAAGTEGAKDTEAFF.

The gene calls are TRBV13 and TRBJ2-3; 8 positions agree with TRBD2. Germline V gene sequence: CDR1 PRHDT, CDR2 FYEKMQ (reference sequence). V shed 4 bases and J 0 bases; nucleotides not matched to a gene: 9. The CDR3 runs 17 residues. For the CDR3, the DNA is TGTGCCAGCAGCTCCTACCGGGGGGGAACTAGCACAGATACGCAGTATTTT. Translation: CASSSYRGGTSTDTQYF.

V usage is TRBV7-2 and J usage is TRBJ2-5; D is unclear. The CDR3 loop spans 14 amino acids. Germline V lookup: CDR1 SGHTA, CDR2 FQGNSA. Trimming took 1 base from V and 5 from J, leaving 11 bases between them. Here the CDR3 reads CASSLEVDLETQYF. CDR3 nucleotides: TGTGCCAGCAGCTTAGAGGTGGACCTCGAGACCCAGTACTTC.

This clone was counted a few times. The genes are TRBV6-5 and TRBJ2-7; the D gene is possibly TRBD1 (6 bases). This CDR3 is built from 15 residues. V dropped 0 bases and J dropped 2 bases, with 11 bases sitting between them. Germline CDR1 MNHEY, CDR2 SVGAGI. DNA of the CDR3: TGTGCCAGCAGTTACTCTCCCAGGGGACCCTACGAGCAGTACTTC. It yields the protein CASSYSPRGPYEQYF.

The J gene is TRBJ2-2, the V gene TRBV29-1, with D perhaps TRBD1 (5 bases). Germline V gives CDR1 SQVTM, CDR2 ANQGSEA. The CDR3 has 12 amino acids. The ends were cut back, 4 bases at V and 6 bases at J, with 9 bases in the middle. CDR3 amino acids: CSVVSRAGELFF. The DNA for the CDR3 is TGCAGCGTTGTGTCCAGGGCCGGGGAGCTGTTTTTT.

The chain uses TRBV10-3 and TRBJ2-5; D is uncertain. Germline V lookup: CDR1 ENHRY, CDR2 SYGVKD. Trimming pared 8 bases from V and 1 base from J, leaving 11 bases between. The CDR3 has 13 amino acids. CDR3 nucleotide sequence: TGTGCCATCGGAGAAGCGCTCCAAGAGACCCAGTACTTC. It codes for CAIGEALQETQYF.

The chain combines TRBV28 with TRBJ2-1; 10 bases are a match to TRBD2. Germline V gives CDR1 MDHEN, CDR2 SYDVKM. The ends lost 1 base at V and 4 bases at J; junction bases unmatched: 13. The CDR3 has 19 residues. The DNA of the CDR3 is TGTGCCAGCAGTTTATTCCTAGCGGGAGTCCGATCTAATTACAATGAGCAGTTCTTC. This sequence encodes CASSLFLAGVRSNYNEQFF.

The V and J genes are TRBV5-4 and TRBJ2-3; TRBD2 aligns across 8 bases. This CDR3 has 13 amino acids. The germline V gene has CDR1 SGHNT and CDR2 YYREEE (reference sequence). V lost 0 bases to trimming and J lost 6 bases; unmatched junction nucleotides: 0. CDR3: CASSLEREDTQYF. The CDR3 bases are TGTGCCAGCAGCTTGGAGCGGGAGGATACGCAGTATTTT.

The chain joins TRBV5-1 to TRBJ2-1; TRBD1 aligns across 7 bases. The germline gives CDR1 SGHRS, CDR2 YFSETQ. The V segment lost 4 bases and the J segment 5 bases; nucleotides outside the gene matches: 3. The CDR3 totals 13 residues. The CDR3 nucleotides read TGCGCCAGCAGCGGGGACAGCCACAATGAGCAGTTCTTC. Its protein is CASSGDSHNEQFF.

The chain combines TRBV7-2 with TRBJ2-2, with 11 bases fitting TRBD1. V was pared by 5 bases and J by 4 bases, with 9 bases of the junction left unmatched. The CDR3 is 17 amino acids. CDR1 and CDR2 from the germline V gene are SGHTA and FQGNSA. In DNA form, the CDR3 reads TGTGCCAGCAGCCGCCGGACAGGGGGCTATATCACCGGGGAGCTGTTTTTT. Amino acids: CASSRRTGGYITGELFF.

The chain is built from TRBV7-2 and TRBJ1-5, with D unresolved. V was pared by 7 bases and J by 7 bases, with 11 bases between. The CDR3 has 12 residues. Germline V gene sequence: CDR1 SGHTA, CDR2 FQGNSA. The CDR3 region has the DNA TGTGCCAGCACCGTTAGCGGGCAGCCCCAGCATTTT. Its translation is CASTVSGQPQHF.

Worth noting for this clone: One end of the junction fails to match germline, which may point to a read error. The J gene is TRBJ2-2, the V gene TRBV10-3; 10 bases are shared with TRBD1. Germline CDR1 and CDR2: ENHRY and SYGVKD. The CDR3 covers 15 residues. CDR3 sequence: CASQRQGANTGELSF. DNA for the CDR3: TGTGCCTCCCAAAGACAGGGGGCGAACACCGGGGAGCTGTCTTTT.